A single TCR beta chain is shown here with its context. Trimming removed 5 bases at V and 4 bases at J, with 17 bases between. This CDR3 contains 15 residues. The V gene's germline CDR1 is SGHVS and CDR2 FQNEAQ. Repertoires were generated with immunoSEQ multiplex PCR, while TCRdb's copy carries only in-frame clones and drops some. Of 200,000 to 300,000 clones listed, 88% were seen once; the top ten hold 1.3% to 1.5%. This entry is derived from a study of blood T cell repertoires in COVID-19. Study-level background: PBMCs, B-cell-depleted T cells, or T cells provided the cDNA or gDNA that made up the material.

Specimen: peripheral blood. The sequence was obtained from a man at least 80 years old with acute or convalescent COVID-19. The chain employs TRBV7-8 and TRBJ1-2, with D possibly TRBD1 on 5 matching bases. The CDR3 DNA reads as TGTGCCAGCAGCCTGCGGGACTTGGGGAGCTATGGCTACACCTTC. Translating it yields CASSLRDLGSYGYTF.